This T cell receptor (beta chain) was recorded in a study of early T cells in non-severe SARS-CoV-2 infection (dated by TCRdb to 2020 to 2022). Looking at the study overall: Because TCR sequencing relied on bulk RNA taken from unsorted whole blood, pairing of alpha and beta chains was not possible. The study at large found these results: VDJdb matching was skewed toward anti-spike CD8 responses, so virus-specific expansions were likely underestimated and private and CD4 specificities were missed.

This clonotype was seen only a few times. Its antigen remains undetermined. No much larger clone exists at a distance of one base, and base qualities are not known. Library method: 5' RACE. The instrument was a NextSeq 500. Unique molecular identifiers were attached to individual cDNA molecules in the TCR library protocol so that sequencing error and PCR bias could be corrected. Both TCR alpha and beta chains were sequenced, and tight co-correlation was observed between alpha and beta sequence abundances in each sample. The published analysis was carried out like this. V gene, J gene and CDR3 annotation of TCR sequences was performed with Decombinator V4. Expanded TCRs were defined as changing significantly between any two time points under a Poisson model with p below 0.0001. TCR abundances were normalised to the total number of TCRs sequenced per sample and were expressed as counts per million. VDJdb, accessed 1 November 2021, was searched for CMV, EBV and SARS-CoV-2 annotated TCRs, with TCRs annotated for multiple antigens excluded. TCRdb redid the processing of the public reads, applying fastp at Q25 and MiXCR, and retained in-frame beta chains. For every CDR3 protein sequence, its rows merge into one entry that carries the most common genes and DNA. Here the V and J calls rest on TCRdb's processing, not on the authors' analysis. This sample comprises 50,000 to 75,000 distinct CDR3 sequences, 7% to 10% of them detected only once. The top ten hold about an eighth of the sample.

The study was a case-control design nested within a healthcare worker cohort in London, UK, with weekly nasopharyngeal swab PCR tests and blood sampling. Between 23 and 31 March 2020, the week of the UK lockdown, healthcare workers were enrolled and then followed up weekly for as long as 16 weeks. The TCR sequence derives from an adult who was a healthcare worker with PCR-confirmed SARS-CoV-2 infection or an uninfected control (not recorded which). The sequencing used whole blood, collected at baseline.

The nucleotides read TGTGCCAGCAGCCAAGATAGGGCAAATCGACAAGAGACCCAGTACTTC. Its product reads: CASSQDRANRQETQYF. The V and J genes are TRBV3-1 and TRBJ2-5, with the D gene too uncertain to name. In the germline V gene (reference sequence), CDR1 corresponds to LGHDT and CDR2 to YNNKEL. Trimming at the junction amounts to 0 bases on V and 2 bases on J, and the germline ends lie 13 bases apart. From its cysteine to its phenylalanine, the CDR3 spans 16 amino acids. Only the CDR3 DNA is retained, 48 bases long and in frame from the first base.